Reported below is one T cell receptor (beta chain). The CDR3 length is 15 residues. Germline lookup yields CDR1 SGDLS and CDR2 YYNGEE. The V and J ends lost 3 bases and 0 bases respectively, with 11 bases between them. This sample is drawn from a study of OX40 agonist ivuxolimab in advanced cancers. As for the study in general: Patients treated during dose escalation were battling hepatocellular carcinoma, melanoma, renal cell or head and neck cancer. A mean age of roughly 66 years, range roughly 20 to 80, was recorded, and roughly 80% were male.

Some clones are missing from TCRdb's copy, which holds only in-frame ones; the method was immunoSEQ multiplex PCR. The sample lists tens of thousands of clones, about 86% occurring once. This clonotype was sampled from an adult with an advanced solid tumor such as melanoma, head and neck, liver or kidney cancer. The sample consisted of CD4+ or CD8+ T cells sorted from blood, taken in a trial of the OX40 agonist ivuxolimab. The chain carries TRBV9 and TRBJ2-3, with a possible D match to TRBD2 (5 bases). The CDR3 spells CASSGADDSTDTQYF. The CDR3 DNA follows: TGTGCCAGCAGCGGAGCGGACGATAGCACAGATACGCAGTATTTT.